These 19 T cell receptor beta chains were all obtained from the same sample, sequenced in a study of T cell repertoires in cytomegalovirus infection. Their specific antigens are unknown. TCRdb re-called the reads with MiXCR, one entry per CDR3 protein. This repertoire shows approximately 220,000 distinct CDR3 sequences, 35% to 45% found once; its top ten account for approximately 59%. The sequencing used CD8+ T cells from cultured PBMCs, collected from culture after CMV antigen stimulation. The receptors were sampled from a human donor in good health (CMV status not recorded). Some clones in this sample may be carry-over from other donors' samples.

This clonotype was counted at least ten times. The CDR3 coding sequence is TGTGCCAGCAGAAGAACCGGGGAGCTGTTTTTT. Translating gives CASRRTGELFF. V is TRBV27 and J is TRBJ2-2, with no clear D. This CDR3 comprises 11 residues. The V and J ends lost 6 bases and 5 bases respectively, with 4 bases between them. Germline CDR1 and CDR2: MNHEY and SMNVEV (reference sequence).

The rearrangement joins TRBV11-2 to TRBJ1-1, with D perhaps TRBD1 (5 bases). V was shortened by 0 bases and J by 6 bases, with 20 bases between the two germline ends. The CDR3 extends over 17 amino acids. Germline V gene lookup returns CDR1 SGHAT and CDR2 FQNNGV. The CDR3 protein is CASSLDGAGRASAEAFF. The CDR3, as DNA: TGTGCCAGCAGCTTAGATGGGGCAGGTAGGGCCTCGGCTGAAGCTTTCTTT.

The CDR3 here is CASSQWTSGGYEQYF. DNA for the CDR3: TGTGCCAGCAGCCAGTGGACTAGCGGGGGCTACGAGCAGTACTTC. The chain recombines TRBV14 with TRBJ2-7; 13 bases match TRBD2. Germline V CDR1 and CDR2: SGHDN, FVKESK. J was trimmed by 3 bases and V by 3 bases; bases with no gene match: 2. The CDR3 spans 15 residues.

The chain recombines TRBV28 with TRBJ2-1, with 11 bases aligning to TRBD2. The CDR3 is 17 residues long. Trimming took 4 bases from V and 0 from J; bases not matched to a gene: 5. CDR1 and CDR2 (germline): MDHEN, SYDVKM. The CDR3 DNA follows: TGTGCCAGCAGTTGGGGACTAGCGGACTACTCCTACAATGAGCAGTTCTTC. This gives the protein CASSWGLADYSYNEQFF.

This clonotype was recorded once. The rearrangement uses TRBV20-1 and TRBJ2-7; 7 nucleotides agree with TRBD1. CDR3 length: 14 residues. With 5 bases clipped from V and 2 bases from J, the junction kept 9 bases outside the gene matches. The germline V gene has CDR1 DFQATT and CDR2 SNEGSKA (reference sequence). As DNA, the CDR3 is TGCAGTGCTGAAGGGGACAGCTTAACCTACGAGCAGTACTTC. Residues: CSAEGDSLTYEQYF.

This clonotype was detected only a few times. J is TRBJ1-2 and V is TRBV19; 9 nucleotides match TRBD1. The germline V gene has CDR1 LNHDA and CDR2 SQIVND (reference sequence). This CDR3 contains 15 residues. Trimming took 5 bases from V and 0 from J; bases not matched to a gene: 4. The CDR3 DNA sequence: TGTGCCAGTAGTCCGAGGGACAGGGCTAACTATGGCTACACCTTC. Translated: CASSPRDRANYGYTF.

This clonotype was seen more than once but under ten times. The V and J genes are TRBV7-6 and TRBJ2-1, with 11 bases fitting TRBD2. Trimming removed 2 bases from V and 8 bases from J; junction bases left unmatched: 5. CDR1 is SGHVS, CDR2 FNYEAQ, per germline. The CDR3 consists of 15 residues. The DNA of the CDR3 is TGTGCCAGCAGCTTATCTAGCGGGGGGCACCATGAGCAGTTCTTC. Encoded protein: CASSLSSGGHHEQFF. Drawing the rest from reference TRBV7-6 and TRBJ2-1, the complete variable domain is GAGVSQSPRYKVTKRGQDVALRCDPISGHVSLYWYRQALGQGPEFLTYFNYEAQQDKSGLPNDRFSAERPEGSISTLTIQRTEQRDSAMYRCASSLSSGGHHEQFFGPGTRLTVL.

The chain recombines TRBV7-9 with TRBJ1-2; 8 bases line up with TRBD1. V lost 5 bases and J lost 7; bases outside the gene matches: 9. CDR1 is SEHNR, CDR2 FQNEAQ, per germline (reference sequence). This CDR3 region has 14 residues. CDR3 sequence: CASSPMTGEGGYTF. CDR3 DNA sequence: TGTGCCAGCAGCCCTATGACAGGGGAGGGTGGCTACACCTTC.

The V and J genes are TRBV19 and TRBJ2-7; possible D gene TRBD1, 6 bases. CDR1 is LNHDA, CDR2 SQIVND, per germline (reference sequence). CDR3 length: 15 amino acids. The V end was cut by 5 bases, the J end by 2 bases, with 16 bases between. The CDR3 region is CASSYTGSGPYEQYF. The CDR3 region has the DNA TGTGCCAGTAGTTATACAGGGTCTGGCCCCTACGAGCAGTACTTC.

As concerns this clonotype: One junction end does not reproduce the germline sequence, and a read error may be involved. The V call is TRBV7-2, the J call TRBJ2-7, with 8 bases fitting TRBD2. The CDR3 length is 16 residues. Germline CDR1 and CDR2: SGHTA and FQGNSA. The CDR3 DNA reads TGTGCCAGCAGCTTAAGGGCTTTAGCGGGGTCCTACGCGCAGTACTTC. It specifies CASSLRALAGSYAQYF.

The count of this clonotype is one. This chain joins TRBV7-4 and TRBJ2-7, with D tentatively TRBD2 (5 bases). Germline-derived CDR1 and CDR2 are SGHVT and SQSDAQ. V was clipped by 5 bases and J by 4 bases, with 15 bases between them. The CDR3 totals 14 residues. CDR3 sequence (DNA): TGTGCCAGCAGCCCTCCCGGGGAAGGGTACGAGCAGTACTTC. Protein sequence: CASSPPGEGYEQYF. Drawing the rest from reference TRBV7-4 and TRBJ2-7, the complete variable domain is GAGVSQSPRYKVAKRGRDVALRCDSISGHVTLYWYRQTLGQGSEVLTYSQSDAQRDKSGRPSGRFSAERPERSVSTLKIQRTEQGDSAVYLCASSPPGEGYEQYFGPGTRLTVT.

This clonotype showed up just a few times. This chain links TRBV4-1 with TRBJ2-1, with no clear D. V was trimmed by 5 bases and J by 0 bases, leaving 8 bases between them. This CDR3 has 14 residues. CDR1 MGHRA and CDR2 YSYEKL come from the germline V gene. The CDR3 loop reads CASSSRSSYNEQFF. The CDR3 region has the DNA TGCGCCAGCAGCTCAAGGAGCTCCTACAATGAGCAGTTCTTC.

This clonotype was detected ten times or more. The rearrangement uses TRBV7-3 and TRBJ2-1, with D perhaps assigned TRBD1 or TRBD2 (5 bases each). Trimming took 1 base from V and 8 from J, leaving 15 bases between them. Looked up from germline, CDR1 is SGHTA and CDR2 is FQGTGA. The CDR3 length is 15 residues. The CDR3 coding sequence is TGTGCCAGCAGCTTAAGTGGGACCCTGACGGATGAGCAGTTCTTC. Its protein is CASSLSGTLTDEQFF. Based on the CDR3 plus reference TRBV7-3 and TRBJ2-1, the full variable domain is GAGVSQTPSNKVTEKGKYVELRCDPISGHTALYWYRQSLGQGPEFLIYFQGTGAADDSGLPNDRFFAVRPEGSVSTLKIQRTERGDSAVYLCASSLSGTLTDEQFFGPGTRLTVL.

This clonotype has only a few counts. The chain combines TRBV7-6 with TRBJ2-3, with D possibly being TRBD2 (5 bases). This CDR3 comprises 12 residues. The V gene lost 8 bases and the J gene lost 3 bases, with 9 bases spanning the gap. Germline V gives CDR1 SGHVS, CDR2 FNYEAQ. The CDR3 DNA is TGTGCCAGCGGGCTAGCAACAGATACGCAGTATTTT. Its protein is CASGLATDTQYF.

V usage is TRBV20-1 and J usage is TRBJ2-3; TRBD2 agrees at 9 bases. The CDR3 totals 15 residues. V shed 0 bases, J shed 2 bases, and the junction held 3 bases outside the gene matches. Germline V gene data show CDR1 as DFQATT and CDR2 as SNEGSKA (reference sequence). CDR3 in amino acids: CSARDIAGATDTQYF. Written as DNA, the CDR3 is TGCAGTGCTAGAGATATAGCGGGAGCCACAGATACGCAGTATTTT.

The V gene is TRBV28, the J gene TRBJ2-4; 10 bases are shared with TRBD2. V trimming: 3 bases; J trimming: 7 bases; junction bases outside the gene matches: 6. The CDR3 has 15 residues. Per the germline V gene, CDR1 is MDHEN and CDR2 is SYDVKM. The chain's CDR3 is CASSLYLAGANIQYF. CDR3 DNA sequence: TGTGCCAGCAGTTTGTACCTAGCGGGAGCGAACATTCAGTACTTC. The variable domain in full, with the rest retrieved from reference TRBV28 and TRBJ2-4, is DVKVTQSSRYLVKRTGEKVFLECVQDMDHENMFWYRQDPGLGLRLIYFSYDVKMKEKGDIPEGYSVSREKKERFSLILESASTNQTSMYLCASSLYLAGANIQYFGAGTRLSVL.

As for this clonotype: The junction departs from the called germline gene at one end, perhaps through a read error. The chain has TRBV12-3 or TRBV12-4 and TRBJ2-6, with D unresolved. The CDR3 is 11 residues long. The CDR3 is CASSSISGWAF. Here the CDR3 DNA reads TGTGCCAGCAGTTCCATTAGTGGTTGGGCTTTC.

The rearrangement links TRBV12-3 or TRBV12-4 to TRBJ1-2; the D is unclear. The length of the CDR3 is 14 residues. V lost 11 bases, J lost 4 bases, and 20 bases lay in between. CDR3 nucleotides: TGTGCCCAATTTCCGGGCCCAACAATCTATGGCTACACCTTC. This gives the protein CAQFPGPTIYGYTF.

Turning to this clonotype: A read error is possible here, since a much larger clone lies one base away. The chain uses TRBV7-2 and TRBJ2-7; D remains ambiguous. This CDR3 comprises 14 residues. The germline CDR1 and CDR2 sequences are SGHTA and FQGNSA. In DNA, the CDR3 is TGTGCCGGCAGCTTAGTGACCGACCCTAACGAGCAGTACTTC. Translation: CAGSLVTDPNEQYF.